This T cell receptor (beta chain) is drawn from a study of T cell repertoires in cytomegalovirus infection. The overall study: HLA-B-restricted CMV epitopes that are well studied were used alongside recently identified HLA-C-restricted ones. The public TCR beta signatures pointed to both CMV infection and matching HLA type.

A remark on this clonotype: Antigen: not known.

Trimming cost V 1 base and J 1 base, with 8 bases left between them. Germline CDR1 is SGHTA and CDR2 is FQGNSA. This CDR3 has 15 amino acids. Whole-study findings and limits: Within the response measured ex vivo, HLA-C-restricted CMV-specific TCR beta clonotypes were dominant. CMV carriers having the relevant HLA were flagged by cumulative public TCR beta family frequency.

TCRdb fed the reads into MiXCR, producing one record per CDR3 protein. The repertoire holds about 570,000 distinct CDR3 sequences, with around 40% as singletons. This chain joins TRBV7-2 and TRBJ1-3; D is unclear. The sequence derives from a human donor in good health (CMV status not recorded). Some clones in this sample may be carry-over from other donors' samples. This sample comprised cultured PBMCs, obtained from culture after CMV antigen stimulation. DNA of the CDR3: TGTGCCAGCAGCTTAGTGGGGTTATCTGGAAACACCATATATTTT. As protein: CASSLVGLSGNTIYF.